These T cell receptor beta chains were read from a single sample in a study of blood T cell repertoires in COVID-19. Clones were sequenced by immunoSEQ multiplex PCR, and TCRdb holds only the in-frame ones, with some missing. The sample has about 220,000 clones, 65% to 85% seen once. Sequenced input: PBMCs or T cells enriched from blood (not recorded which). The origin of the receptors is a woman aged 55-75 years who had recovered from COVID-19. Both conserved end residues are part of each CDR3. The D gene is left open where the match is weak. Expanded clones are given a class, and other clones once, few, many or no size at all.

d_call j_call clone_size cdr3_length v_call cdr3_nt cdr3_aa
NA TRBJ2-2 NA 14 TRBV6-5 TGTGCCAGCAGAACAAACGCGAACACCGGGGAGCTGTTTTTT CASRTNANTGELFF
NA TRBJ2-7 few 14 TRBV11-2 TGTGCCAGCAGCTGGGGAAGCGGGCAAGGCGAGCAGTACTTC CASSWGSGQGEQYF
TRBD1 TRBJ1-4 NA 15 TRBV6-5 TGTGCCAGCAGTCCTCCGGGACAGCCTAATGAAAAACTGTTTTTT CASSPPGQPNEKLFF
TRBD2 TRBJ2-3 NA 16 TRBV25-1 TGTGCCAGCGAACTCCGGAGCGGGGGGTCGACAGATACGCAGTATTTT CASELRSGGSTDTQYF
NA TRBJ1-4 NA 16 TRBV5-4 TGTGCCAGCAGCTCAGCCGGAGAGGCAACTAATGAAAAACTGTTTTTT CASSSAGEATNEKLFF
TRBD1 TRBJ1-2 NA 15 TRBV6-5 TGTGCCAGCAGCGTAGGACAGGGGGCAGGCTATGGCTACACCTTC CASSVGQGAGYGYTF
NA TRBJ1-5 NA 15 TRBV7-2 TGTGCCAGCAGCGCCGAACAGGGTCAGGGTCAGCCCCAGCATTTT CASSAEQGQGQPQHF
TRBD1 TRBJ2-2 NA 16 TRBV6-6 TGTGCCAGCAGCCGTACCGGGACAGGGGGCACCGGGGAGCTGTTTTTT CASSRTGTGGTGELFF
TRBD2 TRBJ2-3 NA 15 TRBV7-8 TGTGCCAGCAGCTTATCAGCGGGGGGCACAGATACGCAGTATTTT CASSLSAGGTDTQYF
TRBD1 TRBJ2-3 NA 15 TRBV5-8 TGTGCCAGCAGCCGGGACAGGCAAAGAACAGATACGCAGTATTTT CASSRDRQRTDTQYF
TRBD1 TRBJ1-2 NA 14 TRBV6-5 TGTGCCAGCAGAGGGGCCGACAGGGTGTATGGCTACACCTTC CASRGADRVYGYTF
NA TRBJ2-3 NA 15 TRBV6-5 TGTGCCAGCAGGTTCGGGACTCTAGGTACAGATACGCAGTATTTT CASRFGTLGTDTQYF
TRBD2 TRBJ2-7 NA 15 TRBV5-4 TGTGCCAGCAGCTCCCAGGCTAGCGGGAGAAGCGAGCAGTACTTC CASSSQASGRSEQYF
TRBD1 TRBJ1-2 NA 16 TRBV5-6 TGTGCCAGCAGCTCTATCGGGACAGGGGATAACTATGGCTACACCTTC CASSSIGTGDNYGYTF
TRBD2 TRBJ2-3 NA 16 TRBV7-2 TGTGCCAGCAGCTTAGCCGCCGGGGGGGCGGGAGATACGCAGTATTTT CASSLAAGGAGDTQYF
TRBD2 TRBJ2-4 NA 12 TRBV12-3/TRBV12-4 TGTGCCAGCAGCCTACGGGAGGGCATTCAGTACTTC CASSLREGIQYF
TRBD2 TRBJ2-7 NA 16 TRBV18 TGTGCCAGCTCACCACCGGGCGGGAGGGAGTCCTACGAGCAGTACTTC CASSPPGGRESYEQYF
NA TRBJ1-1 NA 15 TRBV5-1 TGCGCCCGCAGCCGCCGGGAGGGGGGGAACACTGAAGCTTTCTTT CARSRREGGNTEAFF
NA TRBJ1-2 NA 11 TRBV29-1 TGCAGCGGTCGGACAGTCTATGGCTACACCTTC CSGRTVYGYTF
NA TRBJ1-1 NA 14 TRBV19 TGTGCCAGTAGTACAGGGGCCCTCGACACTGAAGCTTTCTTT CASSTGALDTEAFF
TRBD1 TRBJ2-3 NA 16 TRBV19 TGTGCCAGTAGTAAGGGGACAGTCCTAAGCACAGATACGCAGTATTTT CASSKGTVLSTDTQYF
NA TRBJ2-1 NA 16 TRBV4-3 TGCGCCAGCAGCCAAGAAATCCTAGAGGAAGGCGATGAGCAGTTCTTC CASSQEILEEGDEQFF
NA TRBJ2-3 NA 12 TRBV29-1 TGCAGCGTAGAGGAGAACACAGATACGCAGTATTTT CSVEENTDTQYF
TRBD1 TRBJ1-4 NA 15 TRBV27 TGTGCCAGCAGTTTAGTGTCGACAGGGTTTGAAAAACTGTTTTTT CASSLVSTGFEKLFF
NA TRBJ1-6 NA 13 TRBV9 TGTGCCAGCAGCGCCGAGGAAAATTCACCCCTCCACTTT CASSAEENSPLHF
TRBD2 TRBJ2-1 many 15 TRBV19 TGTGCCAGTACCCCATCCGGGGGAGGGTATGGTGAGCAGTTCTTC CASTPSGGGYGEQFF
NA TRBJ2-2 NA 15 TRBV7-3 TGTGCCAGCAGCTTAAGTCCGGGAAGGACCGGGGAGCTGTTTTTT CASSLSPGRTGELFF
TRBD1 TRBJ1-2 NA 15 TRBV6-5 TGTGCCAGCAGTCTTACAGGGACAGCTAACTATGGCTACACCTTC CASSLTGTANYGYTF
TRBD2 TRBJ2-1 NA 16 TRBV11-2 TGTGCCAGCAGCAGCTCCCTAGCGGGAGGTTACAATGAGCAGTTCTTC CASSSSLAGGYNEQFF
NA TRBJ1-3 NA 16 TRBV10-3 TGTGCCATCAGTGAGTCTGTGGGAACAGGGCGAAACACCATATATTTT CAISESVGTGRNTIYF
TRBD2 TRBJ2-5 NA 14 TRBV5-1 TGCGCCAGCAGCCCCAGGGCTAGCGGGGCGACCCAGTACTTC CASSPRASGATQYF
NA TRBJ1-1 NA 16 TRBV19 TGTGCCAGTAGTATCAGACCTTCCTTTCGGGGCACTGAAGCTTTCTTT CASSIRPSFRGTEAFF
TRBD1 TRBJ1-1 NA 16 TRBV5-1 TGCGCCAGCAGCTTGGTTGGGACAGGAGGGAACACTGAAGCTTTCTTT CASSLVGTGGNTEAFF
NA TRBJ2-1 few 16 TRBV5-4 TGTGCCAGCAGCCTAGGGGGTCCTAGGTCCTACAATGAGCAGTTCTTC CASSLGGPRSYNEQFF
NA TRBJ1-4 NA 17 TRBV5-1 TGCGCCAGCAGCTTGGGAACGCGAGATGCAACTAATGAAAAACTGTTTTTT CASSLGTRDATNEKLFF
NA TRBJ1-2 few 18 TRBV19 TGTGCCAGTAGCGCGGTTCGTTCCTATAAAAGTACTAACTATGGCTACACCTTC CASSAVRSYKSTNYGYTF
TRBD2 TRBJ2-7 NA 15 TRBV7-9 TGTGCCAGCAGCTTAGCGCCTAGCGGGAGTTGGGAGCAGTACTTC CASSLAPSGSWEQYF
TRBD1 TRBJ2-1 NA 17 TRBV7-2 TGTGCCAGCAGCCCTTATATTAGGTCTCAGGGGGTTCGGGAGCAGTTCTTC CASSPYIRSQGVREQFF
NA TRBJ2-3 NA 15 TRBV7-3 TGTGCCAGCAGCTTGGGGGCCATCCCCACAGATACGCAGTATTTT CASSLGAIPTDTQYF
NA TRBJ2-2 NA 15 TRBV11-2 TGTGCCAGCAGCTTAGTTTCCAGGGGCACCGGGGAGCTGTTTTTT CASSLVSRGTGELFF
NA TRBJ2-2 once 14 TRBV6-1 TGTGCCAGCAGTGAAGCGGAGGAGACCGGGGAGCTGTTTTTT CASSEAEETGELFF
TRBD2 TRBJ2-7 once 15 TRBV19 TGTGCCAGTAGACATAGCGGGGTTGTTTCCTACGAGCAGTACTTC CASRHSGVVSYEQYF
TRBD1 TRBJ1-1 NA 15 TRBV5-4 TGTGCCAGCAGCCTCCGACAGGGGTTGAACACTGAAGCTTTCTTT CASSLRQGLNTEAFF
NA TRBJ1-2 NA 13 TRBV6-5 TGTGCCAGCAGTCCGACTATTTCGGGCGGCTACACCTTC CASSPTISGGYTF
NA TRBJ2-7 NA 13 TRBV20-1 TGCAGTGCTAGTGGAGTTACCTCCTACGAGCAGTACTTC CSASGVTSYEQYF
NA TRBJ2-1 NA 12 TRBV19 TGTGCCAGTAATAGGGGGGGCAATGAGCAGTTCTTC CASNRGGNEQFF
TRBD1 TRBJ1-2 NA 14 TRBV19 TGTGCCAGTAGCGGGGGACAGGGAGGTTATGGCTACACCTTC CASSGGQGGYGYTF
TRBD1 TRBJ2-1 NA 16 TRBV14 TGTGCCAGCAGCCCCGCGACAGGGAACCCCTACAATGAGCAGTTCTTC CASSPATGNPYNEQFF
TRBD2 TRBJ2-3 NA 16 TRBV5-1 TGCGCCAGCAGCCCCCGGGATAGCGGGGGCACAGATACGCAGTATTTT CASSPRDSGGTDTQYF
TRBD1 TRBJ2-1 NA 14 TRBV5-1 TGCGCCAGCAGCGGGACAGGACCATACAATGAGCAGTTCTTC CASSGTGPYNEQFF